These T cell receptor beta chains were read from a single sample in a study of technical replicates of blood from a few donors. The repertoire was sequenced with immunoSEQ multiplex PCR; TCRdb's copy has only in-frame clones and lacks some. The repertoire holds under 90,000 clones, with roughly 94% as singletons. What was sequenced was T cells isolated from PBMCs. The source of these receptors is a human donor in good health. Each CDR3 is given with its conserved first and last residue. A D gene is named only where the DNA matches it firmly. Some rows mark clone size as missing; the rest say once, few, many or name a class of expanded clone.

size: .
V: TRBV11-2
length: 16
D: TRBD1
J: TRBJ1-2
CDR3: CASSSQGTGWDYGYTF
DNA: TGTGCCAGCAGCTCACAGGGGACAGGGTGGGACTATGGCTACACCTTC

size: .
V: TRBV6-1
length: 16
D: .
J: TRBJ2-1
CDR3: CASSVLDYGSYNEQFF
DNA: TGTGCCAGCAGTGTCCTGGACTATGGCTCCTACAATGAGCAGTTCTTC

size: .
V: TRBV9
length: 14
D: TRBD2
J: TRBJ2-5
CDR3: CASSVVSGGETQYF
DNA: TGTGCCAGCAGCGTAGTGAGCGGGGGGGAGACCCAGTACTTC

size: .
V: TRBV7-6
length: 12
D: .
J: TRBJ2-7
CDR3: CASSLAGQKQYF
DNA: TGTGCCAGCAGCTTAGCGGGGCAGAAGCAGTACTTC

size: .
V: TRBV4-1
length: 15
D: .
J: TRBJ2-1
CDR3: CASSQDPREHNEQFF
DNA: TGCGCCAGCAGCCAAGACCCACGAGAGCACAATGAGCAGTTCTTC

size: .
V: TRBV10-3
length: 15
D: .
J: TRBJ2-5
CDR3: CAISESMRAGETQYF
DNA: TGTGCCATCAGTGAGTCGATGAGAGCCGGGGAGACCCAGTACTTC

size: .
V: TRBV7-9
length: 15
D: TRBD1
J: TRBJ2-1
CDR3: CASSLGQGANNEQFF
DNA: TGTGCCAGCAGCTTAGGACAGGGGGCGAACAATGAGCAGTTCTTC

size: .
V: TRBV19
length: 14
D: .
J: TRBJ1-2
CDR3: CASSNVSGKDGYTF
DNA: TGTGCCAGTAGTAATGTTTCAGGGAAGGATGGCTACACCTTC

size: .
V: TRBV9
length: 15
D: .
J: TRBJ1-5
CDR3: CASSPSAGGTQPQHF
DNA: TGTGCCAGCAGCCCCTCGGCGGGGGGGACTCAGCCCCAGCATTTT

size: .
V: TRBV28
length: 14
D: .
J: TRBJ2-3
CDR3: CASSLGQTFDTQYF
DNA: TGTGCCAGCAGTTTAGGGCAGACGTTTGATACGCAGTATTTT

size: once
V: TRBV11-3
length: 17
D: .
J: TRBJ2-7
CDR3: CASSLDRGQGFSYEQYF
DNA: TGTGCCAGCAGCTTAGATAGGGGACAAGGGTTCTCCTACGAGCAGTACTTC

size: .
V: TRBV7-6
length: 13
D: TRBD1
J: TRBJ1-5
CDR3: CASSTGQDQPQHF
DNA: TGTGCCAGCAGCACTGGACAGGATCAGCCCCAGCATTTT

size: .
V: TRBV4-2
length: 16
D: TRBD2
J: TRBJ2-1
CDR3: CASSPPGLADYNEQFF
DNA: TGTGCCAGCAGCCCCCCGGGACTAGCGGATTACAATGAGCAGTTCTTC

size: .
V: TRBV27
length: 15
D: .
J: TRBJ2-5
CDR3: CASALMSGDQETQYF
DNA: TGTGCCAGCGCTCTGATGAGCGGAGACCAAGAGACCCAGTACTTC

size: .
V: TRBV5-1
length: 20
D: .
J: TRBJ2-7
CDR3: CASSLWSTDDRSLLSYEQYF
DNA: TGCGCCAGCAGCTTGTGGTCGACAGATGATCGATCGCTACTCTCCTACGAGCAGTACTTC

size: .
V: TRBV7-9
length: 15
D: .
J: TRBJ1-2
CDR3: CASSLVIGEDYGYTF
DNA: TGTGCCAGCAGCTTAGTTATAGGGGAGGACTATGGCTACACCTTC

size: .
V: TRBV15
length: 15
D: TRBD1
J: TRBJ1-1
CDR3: CATSVVGTGRTEAFF
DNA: TGTGCCACCAGCGTAGTGGGGACAGGGAGAACTGAAGCTTTCTTT

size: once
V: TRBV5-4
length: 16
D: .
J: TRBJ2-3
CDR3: CASSFSRSGGTDTQYF
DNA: TGTGCCAGCAGCTTTTCACGTTCGGGAGGCACAGATACGCAGTATTTT

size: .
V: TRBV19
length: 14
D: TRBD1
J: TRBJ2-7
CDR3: CASSGTGGSYEQYF
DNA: TGTGCCAGTAGTGGGACAGGGGGCTCGTACGAGCAGTACTTC

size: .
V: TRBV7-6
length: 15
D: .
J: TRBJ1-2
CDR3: CASSPYSTGTYGYTF
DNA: TGTGCCAGCAGCCCCTACTCGACAGGTACCTATGGCTACACCTTC

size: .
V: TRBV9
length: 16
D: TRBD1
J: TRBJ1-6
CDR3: CASSVATGPSNSPLHF
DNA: TGTGCCAGCAGCGTAGCGACAGGGCCTAGTAATTCACCCCTCCACTTT

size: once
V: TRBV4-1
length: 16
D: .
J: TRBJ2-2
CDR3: CASSPTPGQNTGELFF
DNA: TGCGCCAGCAGCCCGACCCCGGGACAAAACACCGGGGAGCTGTTTTTT

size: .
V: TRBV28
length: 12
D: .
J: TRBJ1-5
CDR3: CASGQGWQPQHF
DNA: TGTGCCAGCGGCCAGGGTTGGCAGCCCCAGCATTTT

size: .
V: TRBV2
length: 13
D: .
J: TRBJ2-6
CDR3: CASSFEGANVLTF
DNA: TGTGCCAGCAGCTTCGAGGGGGCCAACGTCCTGACTTTC

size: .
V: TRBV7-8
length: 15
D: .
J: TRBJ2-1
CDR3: CASSLGGTPDNEQFF
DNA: TGTGCCAGCAGCTTAGGCGGGACGCCGGACAATGAGCAGTTCTTC

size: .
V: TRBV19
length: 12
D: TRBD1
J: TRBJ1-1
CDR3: CASSDRGAEAFF
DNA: TGTGCCAGTAGTGACAGGGGGGCTGAAGCTTTCTTT

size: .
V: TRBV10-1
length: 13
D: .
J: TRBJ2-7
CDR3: CASSESIIGEQYF
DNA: TGCGCCAGCAGTGAGTCGATTATCGGCGAGCAGTACTTC

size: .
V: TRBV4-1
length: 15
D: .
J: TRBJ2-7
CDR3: CASSQVKGEIYEQYF
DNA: TGCGCCAGCAGCCAAGTGAAGGGGGAGATCTACGAGCAGTACTTC

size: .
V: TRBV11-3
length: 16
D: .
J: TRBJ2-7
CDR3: CASSLGGPTPFYEQYF
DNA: TGTGCCAGCAGCCTGGGGGGACCAACTCCGTTCTACGAGCAGTACTTC

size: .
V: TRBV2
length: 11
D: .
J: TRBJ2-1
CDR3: CASSQANEQFF
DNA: TGTGCCAGCAGTCAGGCTAATGAGCAGTTCTTC

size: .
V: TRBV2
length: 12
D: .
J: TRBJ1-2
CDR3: CASSGGYHGYTF
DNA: TGTGCCAGCAGTGGAGGTTATCATGGCTACACCTTC

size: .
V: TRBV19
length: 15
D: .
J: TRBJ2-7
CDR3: CASSHQDRTVYEQYF
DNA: TGTGCCAGTAGTCACCAGGACAGAACGGTCTACGAGCAGTACTTC

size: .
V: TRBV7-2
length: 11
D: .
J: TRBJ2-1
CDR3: CASSPRTEQFF
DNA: TGTGCCAGCAGCCCCCGGACAGAGCAGTTCTTC

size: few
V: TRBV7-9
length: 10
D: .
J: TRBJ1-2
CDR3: CASPGVGYTF
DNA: TGTGCCAGCCCGGGGGTTGGCTACACCTTC

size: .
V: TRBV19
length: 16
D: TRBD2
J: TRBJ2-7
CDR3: CASTGSREGHNNEQYF
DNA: TGTGCCAGTACAGGTTCGCGGGAGGGCCATAATAACGAGCAGTACTTC

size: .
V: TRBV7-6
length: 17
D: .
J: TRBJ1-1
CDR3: CASSLAGTGLVNTEAFF
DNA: TGTGCCAGCAGCTTAGCAGGAACAGGGCTGGTGAACACTGAAGCTTTCTTT